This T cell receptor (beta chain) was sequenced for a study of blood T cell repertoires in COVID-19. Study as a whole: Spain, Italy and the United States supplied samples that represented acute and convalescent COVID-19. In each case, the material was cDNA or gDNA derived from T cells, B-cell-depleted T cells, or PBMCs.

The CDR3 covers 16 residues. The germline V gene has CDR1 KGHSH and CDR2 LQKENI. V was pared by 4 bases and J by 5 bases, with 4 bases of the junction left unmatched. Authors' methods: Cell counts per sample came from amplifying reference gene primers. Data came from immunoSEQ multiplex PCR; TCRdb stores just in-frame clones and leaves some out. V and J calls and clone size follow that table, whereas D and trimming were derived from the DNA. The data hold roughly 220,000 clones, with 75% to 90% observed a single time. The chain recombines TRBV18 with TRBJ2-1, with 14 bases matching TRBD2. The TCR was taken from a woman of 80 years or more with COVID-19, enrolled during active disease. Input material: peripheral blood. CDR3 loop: CASSLGTSGSHNEQFF. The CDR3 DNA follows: TGTGCCAGCTCACTGGGGACTAGCGGGAGCCACAATGAGCAGTTCTTC.